The source of this T cell receptor (beta chain) is a study of T cell changes during pregnancy in multiple sclerosis. The sample holds one count of this clone. The repertoire was sequenced with immunoSEQ multiplex PCR; TCRdb's copy has only in-frame clones and lacks some. Among around 49,000 clones listed, roughly 94% were seen once. This CDR3 is 13 amino acids long. CDR1 and CDR2 (germline): SEHNR, FQNEAQ (reference sequence). Deletions cut 0 bases from V and 4 bases from J, with 6 bases between. This receptor was obtained from a female donor with multiple sclerosis, enrolled in a pregnancy study. V usage is TRBV7-9 and J usage is TRBJ1-2, with unresolved D. This sample comprised CD8+ T cells from peripheral blood mononuclear cells, obtained in the first trimester of pregnancy. CDR3 sequence: CASSLAAGYGYTF. The CDR3 bases are TGTGCCAGCAGCTTAGCGGCAGGCTATGGCTACACCTTC. The variable domain in full, with the rest retrieved from reference TRBV7-9 and TRBJ1-2, is DTGVSQNPRHKITKRGQNVTFRCDPISEHNRLYWYRQTLGQGPEFLTYFQNEAQLEKSRLLSDRFSAERPKGSFSTLEIQRTEQGDSAMYLCASSLAAGYGYTFGSGTRLTVV.